This TCR beta chain came from a study of shared clonotypes between healthy human individuals. Study-wide results and limits: Shared clonotypes: roughly 4.5% naive CD4, about 4% naive CD8, less than 2.5% memory CD4, 0.4% memory CD8.

Donors included only healthy HIV-negative adults lacking recent acute infections or vaccinations. A single count supports this clone. Its specificity is not known. The CDR3 contains 17 residues. Germline V lookup: CDR1 GTSNPN, CDR2 SVGIG (reference sequence). V lost 1 base and J lost 0, with 19 bases in between. The assay was carried out at the deep level. For every subset, genomic DNA was evenly distributed across several immunoSEQ plates. TCRdb's copy holds only in-frame clones and misses some; the assay was immunoSEQ multiplex PCR. The sample yields some 1,100,000 clones, about 84% seen once. The sequence was obtained from a man younger than 35 in good health. Some clones in this sample may be carry-over from other donors' samples. The gene calls are TRBV30 and TRBJ2-7, with D possibly called TRBD1 or TRBD2 (5 bases each). The sample consisted of memory CD4+ T cells from PBMCs. Subset described: CD45RA-negative fraction. CDR3 bases: TGTGCCTGGAGTGGAGTCTCATTCCGGGACGGCTCCTACGAGCAGTACTTC. Amino acids: CAWSGVSFRDGSYEQYF. Complete variable domain (other parts from reference TRBV30 and TRBJ2-7): SQTIHQWPATLVQPVGSPLSLECTVEGTSNPNLYWYRQAAGRGLQLLFYSVGIGQISSEVPQNLSASRPQDRQFILSSKKLLLSDSGFYLCAWSGVSFRDGSYEQYFGPGTRLTVT.